This T cell receptor beta chain was recovered during a study of shared T cell receptors in the human thymus. Clones were sequenced by immunoSEQ multiplex PCR, and TCRdb holds only the in-frame ones, with some missing. The sample has 640,000 or so clones, roughly 86% seen once. CDR3 size: 17 residues. V shed 0 bases and J 2 bases; nucleotides not matched to a gene: 10. Germline V lookup: CDR1 LGHNA, CDR2 YSLEER. This same sample was also taken into another study, of human thymus T cells.

Sequenced material: thymocytes. The clonotype originates from a boy younger than two with a congenital heart defect. V usage is TRBV4-3 and J usage is TRBJ2-7, with TRBD2 matching over 7 bases. CDR3 amino acids: CASSQDRWASGPYEQYF. The CDR3 region has the DNA TGCGCCAGCAGCCAAGATCGCTGGGCTAGCGGACCCTACGAGCAGTACTTC.